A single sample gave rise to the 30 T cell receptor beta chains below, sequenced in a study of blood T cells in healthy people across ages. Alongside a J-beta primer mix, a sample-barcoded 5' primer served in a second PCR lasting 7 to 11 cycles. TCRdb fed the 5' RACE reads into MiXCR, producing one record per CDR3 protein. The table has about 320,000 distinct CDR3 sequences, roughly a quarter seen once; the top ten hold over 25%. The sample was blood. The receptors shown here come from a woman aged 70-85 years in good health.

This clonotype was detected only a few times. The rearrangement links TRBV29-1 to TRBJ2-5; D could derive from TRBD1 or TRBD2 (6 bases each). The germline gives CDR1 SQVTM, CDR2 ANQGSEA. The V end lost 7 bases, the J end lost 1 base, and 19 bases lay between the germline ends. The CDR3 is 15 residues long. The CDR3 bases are TGCAGCGCCGGAAACTTCGGGGGCTTCCAAGAGACCCAGTACTTC. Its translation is CSAGNFGGFQETQYF.

This chain's CDR3 is CSARDRGNYEQYF. In DNA form, the CDR3 reads TGCAGTGCTAGAGATAGGGGGAACTACGAGCAGTACTTC. The J gene is TRBJ2-5, the V gene TRBV20-1; D is perhaps TRBD1 (6 bases). Near its end, the DNA agrees better with TRBJ2-7, so the J call may be wrong. Germline V gives CDR1 DFQATT, CDR2 SNEGSKA (reference sequence). CDR3 length equals 13 residues.

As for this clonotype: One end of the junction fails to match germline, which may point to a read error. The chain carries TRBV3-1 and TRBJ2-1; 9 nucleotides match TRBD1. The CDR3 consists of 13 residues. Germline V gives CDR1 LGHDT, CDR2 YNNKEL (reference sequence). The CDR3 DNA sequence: TGTGCCAGCAGCCAAGATTGGGACAGGGTCGCGATCTTC. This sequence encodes CASSQDWDRVAIF.

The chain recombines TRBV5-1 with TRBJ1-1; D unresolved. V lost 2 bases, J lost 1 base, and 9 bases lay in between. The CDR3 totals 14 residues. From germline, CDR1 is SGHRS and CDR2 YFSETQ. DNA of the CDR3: TGCGCCAGCAGCTTAAGACGGTGGAACACTGAAGCTTTCTTT. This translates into CASSLRRWNTEAFF.

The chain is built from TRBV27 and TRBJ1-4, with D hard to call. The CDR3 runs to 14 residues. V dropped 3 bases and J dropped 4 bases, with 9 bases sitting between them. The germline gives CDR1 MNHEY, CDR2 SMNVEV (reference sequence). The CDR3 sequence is CASSFAGFNEKLFF. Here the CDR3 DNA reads TGTGCCAGCAGTTTTGCGGGATTTAATGAAAAACTGTTTTTT.

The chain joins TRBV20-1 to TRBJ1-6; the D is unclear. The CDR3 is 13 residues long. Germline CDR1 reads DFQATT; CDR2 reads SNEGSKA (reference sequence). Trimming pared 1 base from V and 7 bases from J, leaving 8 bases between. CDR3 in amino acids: CSARGEMNSPLHF. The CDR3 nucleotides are TGCAGTGCTAGAGGAGAAATGAATTCACCCCTCCACTTT.

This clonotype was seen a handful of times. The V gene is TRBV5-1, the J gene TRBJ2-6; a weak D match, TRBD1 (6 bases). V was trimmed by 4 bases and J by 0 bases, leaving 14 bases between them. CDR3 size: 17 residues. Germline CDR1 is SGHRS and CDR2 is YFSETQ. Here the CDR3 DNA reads TGCGCCAGCAGCCACGATACAGGGCACTCTGGGGCCAACGTCCTGACTTTC. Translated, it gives CASSHDTGHSGANVLTF.

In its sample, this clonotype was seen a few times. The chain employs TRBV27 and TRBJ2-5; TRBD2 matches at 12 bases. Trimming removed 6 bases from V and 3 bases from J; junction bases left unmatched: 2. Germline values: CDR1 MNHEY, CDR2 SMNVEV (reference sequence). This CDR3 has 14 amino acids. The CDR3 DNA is TGTGCCAGCAGAAGACTAGCGGGAGAAGAGACCCAGTACTTC. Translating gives CASRRLAGEETQYF.

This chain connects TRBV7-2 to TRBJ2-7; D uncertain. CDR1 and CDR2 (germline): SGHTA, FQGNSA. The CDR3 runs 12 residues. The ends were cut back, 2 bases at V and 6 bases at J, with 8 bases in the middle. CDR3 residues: CASSLIKGEQYF. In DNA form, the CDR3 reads TGTGCCAGCAGCTTAATTAAGGGCGAGCAGTACTTC.

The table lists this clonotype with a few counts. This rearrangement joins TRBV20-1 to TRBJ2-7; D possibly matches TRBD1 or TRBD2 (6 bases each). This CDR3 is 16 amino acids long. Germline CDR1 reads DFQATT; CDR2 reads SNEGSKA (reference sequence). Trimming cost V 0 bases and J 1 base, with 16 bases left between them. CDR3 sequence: CSARDQGGSRSYEQYF. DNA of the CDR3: TGCAGTGCTAGAGATCAAGGGGGGAGTAGGTCCTACGAGCAGTACTTC.

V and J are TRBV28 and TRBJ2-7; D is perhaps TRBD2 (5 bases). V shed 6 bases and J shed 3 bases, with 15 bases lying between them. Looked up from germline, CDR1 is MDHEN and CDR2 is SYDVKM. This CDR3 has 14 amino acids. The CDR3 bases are TGTGCCAGCAGCCAGCGCCTAGCTGGCTACGAGCAGTACTTC. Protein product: CASSQRLAGYEQYF.

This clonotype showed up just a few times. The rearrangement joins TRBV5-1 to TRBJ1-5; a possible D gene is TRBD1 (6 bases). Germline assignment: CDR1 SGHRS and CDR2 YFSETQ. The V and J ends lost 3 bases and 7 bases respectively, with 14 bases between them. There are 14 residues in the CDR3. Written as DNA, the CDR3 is TGCGCCAGCAGCTGGGAGGGGGGGGGACAGCCCCAGCATTTT. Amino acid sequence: CASSWEGGGQPQHF.

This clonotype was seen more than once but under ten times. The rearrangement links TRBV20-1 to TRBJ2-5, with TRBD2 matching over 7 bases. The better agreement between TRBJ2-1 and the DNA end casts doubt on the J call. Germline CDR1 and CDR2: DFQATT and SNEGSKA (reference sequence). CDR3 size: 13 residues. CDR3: CSCRGDGNNEQFF. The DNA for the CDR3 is TGCAGTTGCCGGGGGGACGGCAACAATGAGCAGTTCTTC.

The CDR3 is CASSYEGPPETQYF. CDR3 bases: TGTGCCAGCAGTTACGAGGGGCCCCCAGAGACCCAGTACTTC. The chain has TRBV28 and TRBJ2-5; the D call may be TRBD1 or TRBD2 (5 bases each). There are 14 residues in the CDR3. Trimming shortened V by 4 bases and J by 4 bases, and 13 bases separated the two germline ends. From germline, CDR1 is MDHEN and CDR2 SYDVKM.

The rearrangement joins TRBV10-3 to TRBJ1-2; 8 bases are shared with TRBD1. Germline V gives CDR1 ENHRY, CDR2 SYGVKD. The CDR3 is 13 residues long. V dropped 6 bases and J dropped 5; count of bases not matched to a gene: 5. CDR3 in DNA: TGTGCCATCAGGGGGACAGGACCTTATGGCTACACCTTC. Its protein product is CAIRGTGPYGYTF.

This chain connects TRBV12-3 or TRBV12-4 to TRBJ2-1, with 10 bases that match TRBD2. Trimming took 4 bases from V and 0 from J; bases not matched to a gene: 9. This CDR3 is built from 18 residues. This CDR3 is CASSYRGSGRISYNEQFF. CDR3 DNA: TGTGCCAGCAGTTATCGGGGTAGCGGGAGGATCTCCTACAATGAGCAGTTCTTC.

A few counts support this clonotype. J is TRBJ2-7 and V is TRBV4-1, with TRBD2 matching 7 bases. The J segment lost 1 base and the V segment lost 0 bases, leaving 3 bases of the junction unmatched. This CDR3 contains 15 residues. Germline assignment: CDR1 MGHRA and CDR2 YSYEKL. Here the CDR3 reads CASSQEYSGSYEQYF. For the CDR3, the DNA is TGCGCCAGCAGCCAAGAATATAGCGGGTCCTACGAGCAGTACTTC.

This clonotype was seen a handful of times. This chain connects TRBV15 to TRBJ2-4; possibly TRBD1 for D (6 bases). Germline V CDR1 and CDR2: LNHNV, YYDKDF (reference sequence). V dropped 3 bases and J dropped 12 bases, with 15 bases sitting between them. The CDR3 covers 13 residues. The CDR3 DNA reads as TGTGCCACCAGCAGTGAGAGGGGGTCCAATCAGTACTTC. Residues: CATSSERGSNQYF.

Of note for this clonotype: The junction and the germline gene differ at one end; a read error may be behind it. The CDR3 reads CASSLEPAGGGETQCF. The CDR3 bases are TGCGCCAGCAGCTTGGAGCCAGCGGGAGGGGGAGAGACCCAGTGCTTC. The chain employs TRBV5-1 and TRBJ2-5, with 10 bases matching TRBD2. The CDR3 length is 16 residues. Germline CDR1 and CDR2: SGHRS and YFSETQ.

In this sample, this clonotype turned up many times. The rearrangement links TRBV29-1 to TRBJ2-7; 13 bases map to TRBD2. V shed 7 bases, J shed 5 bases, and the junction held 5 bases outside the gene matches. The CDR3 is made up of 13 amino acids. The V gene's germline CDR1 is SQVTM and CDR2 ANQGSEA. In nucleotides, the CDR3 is TGCAGCGGACTAGCGGGAGGAACCCACGAGCAGTACTTC. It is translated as CSGLAGGTHEQYF.

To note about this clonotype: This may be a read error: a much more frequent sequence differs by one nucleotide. Here the CDR3 DNA reads TGTGCCAGCAGTTTGCGAGATACGCGGTATTTT. Protein sequence: CASSLRDTRYF. The chain links TRBV28 to TRBJ2-3; D remains ambiguous. Germline CDR1 reads MDHEN; CDR2 reads SYDVKM. The CDR3 is made up of 11 amino acids.

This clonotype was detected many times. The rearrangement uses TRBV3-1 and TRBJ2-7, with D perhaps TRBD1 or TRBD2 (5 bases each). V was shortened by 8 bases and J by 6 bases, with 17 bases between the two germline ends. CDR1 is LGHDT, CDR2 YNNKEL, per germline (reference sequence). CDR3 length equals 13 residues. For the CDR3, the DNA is TGTGCCAGCGGTCGTGGGGGAGAGGGCGAGCAGTACTTC. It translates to CASGRGGEGEQYF.

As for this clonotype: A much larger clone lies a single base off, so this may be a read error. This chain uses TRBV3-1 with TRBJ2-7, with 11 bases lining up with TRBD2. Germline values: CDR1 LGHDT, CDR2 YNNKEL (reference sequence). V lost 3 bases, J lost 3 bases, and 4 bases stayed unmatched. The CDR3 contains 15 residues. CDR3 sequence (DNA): TGTGCCAGCAGCCACGCGGGACTAGCGGTCTACGAGCAGTACTTC. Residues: CASSHAGLAVYEQYF.

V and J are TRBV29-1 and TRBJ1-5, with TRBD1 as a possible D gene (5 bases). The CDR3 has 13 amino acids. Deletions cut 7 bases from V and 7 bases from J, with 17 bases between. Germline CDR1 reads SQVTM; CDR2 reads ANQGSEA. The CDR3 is CSAGAQGGQPQHF. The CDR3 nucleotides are TGCAGCGCCGGGGCGCAGGGCGGGCAGCCCCAGCATTTT.

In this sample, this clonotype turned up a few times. CDR3: CATGGEHGTETQYF. The DNA of the CDR3 is TGTGCCACCGGGGGTGAGCACGGAACGGAGACCCAGTACTTC. The chain joins TRBV24-1 to TRBJ2-5; either TRBD1 or TRBD2 may fit D (5 bases each). The V gene's germline CDR1 is KGHDR and CDR2 SFDVKD. Trimming shortened V by 9 bases and J by 5 bases, and 18 bases separated the two germline ends. The CDR3 extends over 14 amino acids.

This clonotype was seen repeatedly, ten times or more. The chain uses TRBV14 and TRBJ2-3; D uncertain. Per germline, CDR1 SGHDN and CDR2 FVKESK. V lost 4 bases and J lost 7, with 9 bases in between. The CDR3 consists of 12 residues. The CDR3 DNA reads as TGTGCCAGCAGCCTTCAGTCATATACGCAGTATTTT. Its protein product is CASSLQSYTQYF.

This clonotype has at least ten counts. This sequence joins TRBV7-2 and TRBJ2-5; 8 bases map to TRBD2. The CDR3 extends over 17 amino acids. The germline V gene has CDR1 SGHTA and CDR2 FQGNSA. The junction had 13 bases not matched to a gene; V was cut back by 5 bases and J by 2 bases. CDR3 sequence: CASSPSSGSRKQETQYF. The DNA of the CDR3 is TGTGCCAGCAGCCCCTCTAGCGGGTCGAGGAAACAAGAGACCCAGTACTTC.

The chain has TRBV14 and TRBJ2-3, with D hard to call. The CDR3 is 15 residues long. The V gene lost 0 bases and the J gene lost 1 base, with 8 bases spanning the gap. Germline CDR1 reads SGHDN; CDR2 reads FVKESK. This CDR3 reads CASSQDNGGTDTQYF. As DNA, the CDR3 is TGTGCCAGCAGCCAAGACAATGGGGGCACAGATACGCAGTATTTT.

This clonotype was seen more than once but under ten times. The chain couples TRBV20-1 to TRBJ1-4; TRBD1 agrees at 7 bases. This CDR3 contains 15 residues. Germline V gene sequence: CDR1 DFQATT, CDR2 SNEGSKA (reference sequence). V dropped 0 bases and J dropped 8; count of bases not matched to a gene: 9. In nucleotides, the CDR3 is TGCAGTGCTAGAGATCGTCGACAGGGATTGGAAAAACTGTTTTTT. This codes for CSARDRRQGLEKLFF.

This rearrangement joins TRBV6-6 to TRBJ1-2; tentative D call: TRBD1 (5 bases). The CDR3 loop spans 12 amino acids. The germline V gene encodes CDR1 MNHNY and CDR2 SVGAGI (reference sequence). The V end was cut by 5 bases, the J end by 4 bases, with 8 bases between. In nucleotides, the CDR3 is TGTGCCAGCAGTACGACAGCCTATGGCTACACCTTC. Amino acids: CASSTTAYGYTF.